A single sample gave rise to the 15 T cell receptor beta chains below, sequenced in a study of STAT5B mutations in CD4+ large granular lymphocyte leukemia. This table comes from immunoSEQ multiplex PCR, and its TCRdb copy is limited to in-frame clones, with some not included. The sample has roughly 30,000 clones; 72% are singletons. Material: CD4+ T cells from blood buffy coats. Receptors were obtained from a human donor in good health.

The J gene is TRBJ1-4, the V gene TRBV9; no reliable D call. V dropped 0 bases and J dropped 6 bases, with 12 bases sitting between them. The CDR3 covers 15 residues. Germline loops: CDR1 SGDLS, CDR2 YYNGEE. CDR3 protein: CASSVASPPYEKLFF. The CDR3 DNA is TGTGCCAGCAGCGTAGCATCCCCGCCCTATGAAAAACTGTTTTTT.

The chain combines TRBV6-6 with TRBJ1-5; the D gene is possibly TRBD1 (5 bases). The ends were cut back, 6 bases at V and 1 base at J, with 10 bases in the middle. Per the germline V gene, CDR1 is MNHNY and CDR2 is SVGAGI (reference sequence). CDR3 length: 14 residues. The CDR3 sequence: CASRKTVSNQPQHF. The CDR3 coding sequence is TGTGCCAGCAGGAAGACAGTAAGCAATCAGCCCCAGCATTTT.

The gene calls are TRBV10-3 and TRBJ2-2; 7 bases are shared with TRBD2. CDR3 length: 18 amino acids. CDR1 and CDR2 from the germline V gene are ENHRY and SYGVKD. The junction had 15 bases not matched to a gene; V was cut back by 8 bases and J by 0 bases. The chain's CDR3 is CAIGGDPRGPTNTGELFF. CDR3 sequence (DNA): TGTGCCATCGGGGGGGATCCCCGGGGACCGACGAACACCGGGGAGCTGTTTTTT.

The V and J genes are TRBV19 and TRBJ1-5; D not certain. V shed 5 bases and J shed 3 bases, with 5 bases lying between them. Germline V gives CDR1 LNHDA, CDR2 SQIVND (reference sequence). The CDR3 is made up of 12 amino acids. CDR3 coding DNA: TGTGCCAGTAGTCCCCTCAATCAGCCCCAGCATTTT. It encodes CASSPLNQPQHF.

The V and J genes are TRBV4-3 and TRBJ2-2, with D maybe TRBD1 (5 bases). CDR1 is LGHNA and CDR2 is YSLEER in the germline V gene. V was shortened by 0 bases and J by 7 bases, with 9 bases between the two germline ends. This CDR3 contains 14 residues. The DNA for the CDR3 is TGCGCCAGCAGCCAAGACCCAGGGCTCGGGGAGCTGTTTTTT. It encodes CASSQDPGLGELFF.

V and J are TRBV6-5 and TRBJ1-5; D remains unclear. Trimming left V 8 bases short and J 6 bases short, with 14 bases between. The germline CDR1 and CDR2 sequences are MNHEY and SVGAGI. The CDR3 has 13 amino acids. The CDR3 DNA follows: TGTGCCAGCCAGGCAGGCAGAGGTCAGCCCCAGCATTTT. This codes for CASQAGRGQPQHF.

This clone has a handful of counts. This chain connects TRBV4-2 to TRBJ2-2; D is undetermined. The V gene's germline CDR1 is LGHNA and CDR2 YNFKEQ. Trimming took off 0 bases at V and 6 bases at J, with 14 bases between the two ends. CDR3 size: 16 residues. CDR3 sequence: CASSQETVLDPGELFF. The DNA for the CDR3 is TGTGCCAGCAGCCAAGAAACCGTGCTGGATCCCGGGGAGCTGTTTTTT.

This chain uses TRBV7-9 with TRBJ1-1, with TRBD1 identical over 9 bases. The trim removed 6 bases at V and 4 bases at J, leaving 0 bases unmatched. Germline lookup yields CDR1 SEHNR and CDR2 FQNEAQ (reference sequence). CDR3 size: 12 residues. CDR3: CASRTGGTEAFF. The CDR3 nucleotides are TGTGCCAGCAGGACAGGGGGCACTGAAGCTTTCTTT.

This clone came up a few times. J is TRBJ1-5 and V is TRBV19; D is perhaps TRBD1 (6 bases). The CDR3 is 16 residues long. Between the trimmed V and J ends, which lost 7 bases and 4 bases, there was a span of 20 bases. Germline V CDR1 and CDR2: LNHDA, SQIVND (reference sequence). The CDR3 DNA reads TGTGCCAGTACCCAGCCCTTAAGACAGGCGAATCAGCCCCAGCATTTT. It encodes CASTQPLRQANQPQHF.

This chain joins TRBV7-2 and TRBJ1-1, with a weak D call TRBD1 (6 bases). CDR3 size: 16 residues. Trimming cost V 2 bases and J 4 bases, with 17 bases left between them. Germline loops: CDR1 SGHTA, CDR2 FQGNSA. CDR3 DNA sequence: TGTGCCAGCAGCTTACGAGGGGGAACAGGTCTCACTGAAGCTTTCTTT. Translating gives CASSLRGGTGLTEAFF.

V gene TRBV2 combines with J gene TRBJ1-1; 10 bases match TRBD1. From germline, CDR1 is SNHLY and CDR2 FYNNEI. The CDR3 spans 13 residues. Trimming removed 5 bases from V and 10 bases from J; junction bases left unmatched: 7. CDR3 amino acids: CASSNDRGPRAFF. CDR3 DNA: TGTGCCAGCAGTAACGACAGGGGGCCACGAGCTTTCTTT. Full variable domain (rest looked up from reference TRBV2 and TRBJ1-1): EPEVTQTPSHQVTQMGQEVILRCVPISNHLYFYWYRQILGQKVEFLVSFYNNEISEKSEIFDDQFSVERPDGSNFTLKIRSTKLEDSAMYFCASSNDRGPRAFFGQGTRLTVV.

This clone was detected a few times. This chain joins TRBV29-1 and TRBJ1-1, with D unclear. With 7 bases removed from V and 1 base from J, the gap between germline ends came to 13 bases. The V gene's germline CDR1 is SQVTM and CDR2 ANQGSEA. The CDR3 is 13 amino acids. The CDR3 loop is CSASGRRNTEAFF. The CDR3 DNA follows: TGCAGCGCCTCCGGGAGGAGGAACACTGAAGCTTTCTTT.

The chain employs TRBV15 and TRBJ2-3; a possible D gene is TRBD2 (6 bases). CDR1 and CDR2 (germline): LNHNV, YYDKDF (reference sequence). V gave up 1 base and J gave up 3 bases, with 8 bases separating them. The CDR3 is made up of 14 amino acids. In DNA form, the CDR3 reads TGTGCCACCAGCAGAGGCGGGGCGACAGATACGCAGTATTTT. Protein product: CATSRGGATDTQYF.

The rearrangement joins TRBV7-2 to TRBJ2-3; possibly TRBD1 for D (6 bases). Trimming pared 8 bases from V and 2 bases from J, leaving 11 bases between. The germline CDR1 and CDR2 sequences are SGHTA and FQGNSA. CDR3 length equals 13 residues. The CDR3 bases are TGTGCCAGCTGCCAGGGGATCACAGATACGCAGTATTTT. Translation: CASCQGITDTQYF. Full variable domain (missing parts from reference TRBV7-2 and TRBJ2-3): GAGVSQSPSNKVTEKGKDVELRCDPISGHTALYWYRQSLGQGLEFLIYFQGNSAPDKSGLPSDRFSAERTGGSVSTLTIQRTQQEDSAVYLCASCQGITDTQYFGPGTRLTVL.

This clone has more than one count but fewer than ten. The genes are TRBV30 and TRBJ1-4; D remains unclear. The germline V and J ends were trimmed by 2 bases and 2 bases, with 6 bases remaining between them. From germline, CDR1 is GTSNPN and CDR2 SVGIG (reference sequence). This CDR3 is built from 13 residues. The CDR3, as DNA: TGTGCCTGGAGTCGGGATACTAATGAAAAACTGTTTTTT. The encoded protein is CAWSRDTNEKLFF.